This T cell receptor beta chain is from a study of shared clonotypes between healthy human individuals. Study in general: Each donor contributed plates that comprised three CD4 naive, three CD4 memory, two CD8 naive and one CD8 memory. Study-wide points: In general, naive subsets displayed greater estimated richness than memory subsets did. Sharing across four donors was seen in around 5% of naive CD4 clonotypes.

CDR3 length equals 19 residues. After removal of 5 bases from V and 0 bases from J, the junction contained 11 bases not matched to a gene. Germline V gene data show CDR1 as MDHEN and CDR2 as SYDVKM. Roughly 33,000 T cell genomes, or 200 ng DNA, went into the sorted-subset replicate PCRs. The table came from immunoSEQ multiplex PCR; TCRdb's copy has only in-frame clones and leaves some out. The sample yields over 2 million clones, 80% to 95% seen once. In the case of this clone: Its antigen is undetermined.

Sequences were obtained from naive CD4+ T cells from PBMCs. The sample's subset: CD45RA+ positively selected. The sequence derives from a man between 18 and 35 years old in good health. Some clones in this sample may be carry-over from other donors' samples. The gene calls are TRBV28 and TRBJ2-1; 12 bases are a match to TRBD1. The CDR3, as DNA: TGTGCCAGCAGTCCGCCGGGACAGGGGGCTCGAAGCTCCTACAATGAGCAGTTCTTC. Translation: CASSPPGQGARSSYNEQFF.